This T cell receptor (beta chain) came from a study of monozygotic twins with inflammatory bowel disease. A note on this clonotype: What it binds is not known.

CDR3 size: 17 residues. Germline V lookup: CDR1 LGHNA, CDR2 YSLEER. TCRdb reanalyzed the 5' RACE reads and collapses them to one entry per CDR3 protein, without DNA. The sample totals a few hundred thousand distinct CDR3 sequences; its top ten clones hold just over 2.5%. General study findings and limits: IBD patients share fewer clonotypes with other people than healthy twins do, especially with disease activity.

The specimen sequenced was blood. V and J are TRBV4-3 and TRBJ1-6; TCRdb outputs TRBD1, but without DNA this stays unchecked. This clonotype originated in a human donor with ulcerative colitis or Crohn's disease, or a healthy co-twin of an affected twin (not recorded which). CDR3 protein: CASSQAPGSSYNSPLHF.